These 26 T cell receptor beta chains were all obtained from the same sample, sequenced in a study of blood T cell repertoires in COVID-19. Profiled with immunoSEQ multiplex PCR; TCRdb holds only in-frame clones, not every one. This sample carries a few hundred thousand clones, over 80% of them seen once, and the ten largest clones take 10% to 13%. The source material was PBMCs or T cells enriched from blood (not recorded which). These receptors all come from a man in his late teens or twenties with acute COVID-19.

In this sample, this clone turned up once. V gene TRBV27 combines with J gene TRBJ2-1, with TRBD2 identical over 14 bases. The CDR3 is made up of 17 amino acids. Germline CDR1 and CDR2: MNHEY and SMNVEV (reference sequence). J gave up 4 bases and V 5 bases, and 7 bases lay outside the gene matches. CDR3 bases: TGTGCCAGCAGTGCCGGGACTAGCGGGAGCTGGTACAATGAGCAGTTCTTC. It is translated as CASSAGTSGSWYNEQFF.

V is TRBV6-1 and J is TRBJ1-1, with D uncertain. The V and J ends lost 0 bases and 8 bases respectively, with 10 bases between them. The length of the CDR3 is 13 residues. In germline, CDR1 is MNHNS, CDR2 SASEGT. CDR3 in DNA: TGTGCCAGCAGTGAAGCGAGGGAAGCCGAAGCTTTCTTT. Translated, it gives CASSEAREAEAFF.

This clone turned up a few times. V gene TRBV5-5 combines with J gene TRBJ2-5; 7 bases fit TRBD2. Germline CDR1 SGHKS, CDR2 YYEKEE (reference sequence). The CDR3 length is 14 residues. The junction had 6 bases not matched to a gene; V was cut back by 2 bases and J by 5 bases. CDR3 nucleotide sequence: TGTGCCAGCAGCTTACTAGCGACGGATGAGACCCAGTACTTC. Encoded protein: CASSLLATDETQYF.

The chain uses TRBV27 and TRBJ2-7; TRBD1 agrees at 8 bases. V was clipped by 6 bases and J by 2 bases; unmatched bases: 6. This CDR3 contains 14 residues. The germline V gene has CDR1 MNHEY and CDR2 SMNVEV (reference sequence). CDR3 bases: TGTGCCAGCAGAAAGGGACAGGCTACCTACGAGCAGTACTTC. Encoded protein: CASRKGQATYEQYF.

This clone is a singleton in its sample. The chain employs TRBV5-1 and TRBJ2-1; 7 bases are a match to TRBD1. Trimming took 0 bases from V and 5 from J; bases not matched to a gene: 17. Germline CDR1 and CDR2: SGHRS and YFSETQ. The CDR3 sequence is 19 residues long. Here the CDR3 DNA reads TGCGCCAGCAGCTTGGGGGCAGGGGGTAGGGGAGACATGGACAATGAGCAGTTCTTC. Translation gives CASSLGAGGRGDMDNEQFF. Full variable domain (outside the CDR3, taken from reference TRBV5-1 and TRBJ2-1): KAGVTQTPRYLIKTRGQQVTLSCSPISGHRSVSWYQQTPGQGLQFLFEYFSETQRNKGNFPGRFSGRQFSNSRSEMNVSTLELGDSALYLCASSLGAGGRGDMDNEQFFGPGTRLTVL.

The CDR3 reads CASSLSGQGGTEAFF. Written as DNA, the CDR3 is TGTGCCAGCAGCTTATCAGGACAGGGGGGTACTGAAGCTTTCTTT. The chain is built from TRBV7-9 and TRBJ1-1; TRBD1 matches 10 bases. The germline CDR1 and CDR2 sequences are SEHNR and FQNEAQ (reference sequence). After removal of 2 bases from V and 5 bases from J, the junction contained 5 bases not matched to a gene. The CDR3 spans 15 residues.

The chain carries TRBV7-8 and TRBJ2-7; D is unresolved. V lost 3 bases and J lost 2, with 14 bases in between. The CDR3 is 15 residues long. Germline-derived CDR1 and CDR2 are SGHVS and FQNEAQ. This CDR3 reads CASSLPGSAAYEQYF. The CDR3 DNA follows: TGTGCCAGCAGCTTGCCCGGGTCAGCTGCCTACGAGCAGTACTTC. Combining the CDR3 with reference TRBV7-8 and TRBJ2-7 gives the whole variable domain GAGVSQSPRYKVAKRGQDVALRCDPISGHVSLFWYQQALGQGPEFLTYFQNEAQLDKSGLPSDRFFAERPEGSVSTLKIQRTQQEDSAVYLCASSLPGSAAYEQYFGPGTRLTVT.

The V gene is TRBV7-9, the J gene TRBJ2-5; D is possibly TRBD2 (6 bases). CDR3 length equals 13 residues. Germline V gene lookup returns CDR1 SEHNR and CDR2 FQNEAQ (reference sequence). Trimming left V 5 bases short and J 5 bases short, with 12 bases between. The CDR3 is CASSPGERETQYF. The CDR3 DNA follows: TGTGCCAGCAGCCCGGGAGAGCGGGAGACCCAGTACTTC. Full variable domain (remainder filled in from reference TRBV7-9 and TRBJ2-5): DTGVSQNPRHKITKRGQNVTFRCDPISEHNRLYWYRQTLGQGPEFLTYFQNEAQLEKSRLLSDRFSAERPKGSFSTLEIQRTEQGDSAMYLCASSPGERETQYFGPGTRLLVL.

CDR3 coding DNA: TGTGCCAGCAGCTTGGGGGCAAGGACTAGCGGGACTAACTACAATGAGCAGTTCTTC. Amino acid sequence: CASSLGARTSGTNYNEQFF. This chain connects TRBV5-4 to TRBJ2-1, with TRBD2 identical over 12 bases. This CDR3 contains 19 residues. Germline CDR1 SGHNT, CDR2 YYREEE (reference sequence). V lost 0 bases and J lost 3; bases outside the gene matches: 10.

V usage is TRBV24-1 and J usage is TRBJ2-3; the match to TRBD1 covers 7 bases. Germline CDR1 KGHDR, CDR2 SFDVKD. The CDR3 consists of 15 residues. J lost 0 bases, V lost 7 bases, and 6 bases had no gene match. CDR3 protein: CATSPGQLSTDTQYF. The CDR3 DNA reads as TGTGCCACCAGCCCGGGACAGCTCAGCACAGATACGCAGTATTTT.

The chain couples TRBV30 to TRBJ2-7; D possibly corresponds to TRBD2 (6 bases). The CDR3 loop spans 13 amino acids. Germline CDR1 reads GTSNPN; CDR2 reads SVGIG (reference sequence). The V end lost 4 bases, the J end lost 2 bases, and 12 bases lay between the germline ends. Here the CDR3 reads CAWTYGGTYEQYF. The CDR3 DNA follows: TGTGCCTGGACTTACGGAGGGACCTACGAGCAGTACTTC.

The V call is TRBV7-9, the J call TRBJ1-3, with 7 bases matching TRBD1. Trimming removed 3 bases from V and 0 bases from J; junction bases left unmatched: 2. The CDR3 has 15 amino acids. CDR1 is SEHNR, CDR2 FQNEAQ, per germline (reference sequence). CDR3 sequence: CASSLGTDSGNTIYF. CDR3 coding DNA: TGTGCCAGCAGCTTGGGGACAGACTCTGGAAACACCATATATTTT.

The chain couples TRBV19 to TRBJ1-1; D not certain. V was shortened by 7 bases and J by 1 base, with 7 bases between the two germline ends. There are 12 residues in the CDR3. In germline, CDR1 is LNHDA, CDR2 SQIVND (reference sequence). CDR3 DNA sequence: TGTGCCAGTAAATCAAAGAACACTGAAGCTTTCTTT. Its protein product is CASKSKNTEAFF.

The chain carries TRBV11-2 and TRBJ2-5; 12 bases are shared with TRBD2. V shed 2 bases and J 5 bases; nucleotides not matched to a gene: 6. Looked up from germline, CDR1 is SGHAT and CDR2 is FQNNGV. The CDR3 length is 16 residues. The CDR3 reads CASSLMTSGSAETQYF. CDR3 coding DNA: TGTGCCAGCAGCTTAATGACTAGCGGGAGCGCGGAGACCCAGTACTTC. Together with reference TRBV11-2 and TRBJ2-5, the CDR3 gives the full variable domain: EAGVAQSPRYKIIEKRQSVAFWCNPISGHATLYWYQQILGQGPKLLIQFQNNGVVDDSQLPKDRFSAERLKGVDSTLKIQPAKLEDSAVYLCASSLMTSGSAETQYFGPGTRLLVL.

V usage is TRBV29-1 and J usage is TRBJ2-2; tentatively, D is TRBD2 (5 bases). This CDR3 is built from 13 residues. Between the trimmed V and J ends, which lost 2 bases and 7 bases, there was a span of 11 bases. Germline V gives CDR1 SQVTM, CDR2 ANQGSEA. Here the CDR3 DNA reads TGCAGCGTTGAACTAGCCTCGCACGGGGAGCTGTTTTTT. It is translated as CSVELASHGELFF.

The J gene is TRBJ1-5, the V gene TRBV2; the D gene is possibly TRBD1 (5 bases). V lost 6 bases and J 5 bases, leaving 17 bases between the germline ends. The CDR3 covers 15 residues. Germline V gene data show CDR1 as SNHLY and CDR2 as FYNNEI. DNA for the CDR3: TGTGCCAGCAGGCTGACTGACAGCAGCTATCAGCCCCAGCATTTT. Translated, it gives CASRLTDSSYQPQHF.

CDR3 nucleotide sequence: TGTGCCAGCAGTGACGGGAGCGGAGGGGTCGATGAGCAGTTCTTC. Translating gives CASSDGSGGVDEQFF. This chain connects TRBV6-4 to TRBJ2-1; the D gene is possibly TRBD2 (6 bases). The CDR3 sequence is 15 residues long. Between the trimmed V and J ends, which lost 2 bases and 8 bases, there was a span of 16 bases. Germline-derived CDR1 and CDR2 are MRHNA and SNTAGT.

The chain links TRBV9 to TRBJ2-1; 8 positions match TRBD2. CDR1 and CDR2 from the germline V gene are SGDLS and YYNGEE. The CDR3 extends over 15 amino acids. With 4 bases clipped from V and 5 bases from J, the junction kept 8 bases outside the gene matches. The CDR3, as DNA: TGTGCCAGCAGCTTGCGGGCGGGAGGACACAATGAGCAGTTCTTC. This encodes CASSLRAGGHNEQFF.

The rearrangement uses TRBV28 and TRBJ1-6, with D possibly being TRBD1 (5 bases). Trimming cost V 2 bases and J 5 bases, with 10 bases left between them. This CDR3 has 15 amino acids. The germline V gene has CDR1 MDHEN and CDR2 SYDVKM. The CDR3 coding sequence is TGTGCCAGCAGTTTAGGGGCAGGGCATAATTCACCCCTCCACTTT. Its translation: CASSLGAGHNSPLHF. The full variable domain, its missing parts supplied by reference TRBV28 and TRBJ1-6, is DVKVTQSSRYLVKRTGEKVFLECVQDMDHENMFWYRQDPGLGLRLIYFSYDVKMKEKGDIPEGYSVSREKKERFSLILESASTNQTSMYLCASSLGAGHNSPLHFGNGTRLTVT.

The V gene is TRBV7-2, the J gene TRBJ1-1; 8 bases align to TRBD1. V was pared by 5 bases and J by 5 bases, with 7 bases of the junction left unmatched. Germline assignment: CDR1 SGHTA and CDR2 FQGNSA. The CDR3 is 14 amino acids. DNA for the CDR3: TGTGCCAGCAGCCCAGGACAGGGTGTTACTGAAGCTTTCTTT. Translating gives CASSPGQGVTEAFF.

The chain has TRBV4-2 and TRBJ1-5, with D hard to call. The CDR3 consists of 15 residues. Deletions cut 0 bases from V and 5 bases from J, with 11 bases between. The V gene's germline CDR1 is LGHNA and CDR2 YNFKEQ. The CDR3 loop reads CASSQESGIDQPQHF. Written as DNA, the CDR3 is TGTGCCAGCAGCCAAGAATCCGGGATTGATCAGCCCCAGCATTTT.

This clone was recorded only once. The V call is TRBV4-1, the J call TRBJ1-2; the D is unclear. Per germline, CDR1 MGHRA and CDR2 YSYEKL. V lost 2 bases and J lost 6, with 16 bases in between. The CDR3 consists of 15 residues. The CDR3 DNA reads TGCGCCAGCAGCCAACCCTCTCTTAGGGAGGATGGCTACACCTTC. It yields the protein CASSQPSLREDGYTF.

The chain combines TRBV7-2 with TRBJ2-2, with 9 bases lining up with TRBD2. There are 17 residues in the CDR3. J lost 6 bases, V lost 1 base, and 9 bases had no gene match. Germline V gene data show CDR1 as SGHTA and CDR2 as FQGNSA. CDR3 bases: TGTGCCAGCAGCTTAGTGGGTAGCGGGAGATCTTCCGGGGAGCTGTTTTTT. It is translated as CASSLVGSGRSSGELFF.

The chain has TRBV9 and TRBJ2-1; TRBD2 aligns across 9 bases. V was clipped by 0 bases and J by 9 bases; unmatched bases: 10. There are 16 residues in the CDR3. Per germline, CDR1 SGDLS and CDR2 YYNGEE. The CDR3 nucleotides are TGTGCCAGCAGCGTAGTAACTGGCGGGAGGGTCGGTGAGCAGTTCTTC. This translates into CASSVVTGGRVGEQFF.

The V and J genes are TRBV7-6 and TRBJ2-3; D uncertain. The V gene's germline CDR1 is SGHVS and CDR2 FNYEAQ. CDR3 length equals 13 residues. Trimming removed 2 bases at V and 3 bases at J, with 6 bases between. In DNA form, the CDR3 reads TGTGCCAGCAGCTTACTAGAGACAGATACGCAGTATTTT. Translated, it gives CASSLLETDTQYF.

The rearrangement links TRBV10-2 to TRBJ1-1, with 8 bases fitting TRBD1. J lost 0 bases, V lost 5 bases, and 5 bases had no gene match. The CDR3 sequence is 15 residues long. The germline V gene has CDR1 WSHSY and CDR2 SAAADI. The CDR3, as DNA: TGCGCCAGCAGTCTGACAGGGGCCATGAACACTGAAGCTTTCTTT. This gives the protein CASSLTGAMNTEAFF.